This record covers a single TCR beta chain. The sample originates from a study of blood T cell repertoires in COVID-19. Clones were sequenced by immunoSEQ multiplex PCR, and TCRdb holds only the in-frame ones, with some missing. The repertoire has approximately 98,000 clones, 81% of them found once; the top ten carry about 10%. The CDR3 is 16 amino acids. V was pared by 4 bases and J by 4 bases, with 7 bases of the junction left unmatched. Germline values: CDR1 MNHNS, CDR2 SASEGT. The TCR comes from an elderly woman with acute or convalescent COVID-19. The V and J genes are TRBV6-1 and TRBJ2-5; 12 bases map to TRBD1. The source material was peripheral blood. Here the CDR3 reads CASSAGDRGRGETQYF. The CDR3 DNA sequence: TGTGCCAGCAGTGCGGGGGACAGGGGGCGCGGAGAGACCCAGTACTTC.